This T cell receptor (beta chain) was sequenced for a study of T cell changes during pregnancy in multiple sclerosis. Clones were sequenced by immunoSEQ multiplex PCR, and TCRdb holds only the in-frame ones, with some missing. The sample includes tens of thousands of clones, approximately 93% seen only once; the top ten take about 1.7%. The CDR3 runs to 14 residues. Germline CDR1 reads KGHSH; CDR2 reads LQKENI. J was trimmed by 1 base and V by 3 bases; bases with no gene match: 1. The V and J genes are TRBV18 and TRBJ2-7; 9 nucleotides align to TRBD2. The origin of this receptor is a female donor in good health, enrolled as a control in a pregnancy study. Specimen: peripheral blood, collected after pregnancy. CDR3 DNA sequence: TGTGCCAGCTCACCTAGCGGGGGTTCCTACGAGCAGTACTTC. Translated: CASSPSGGSYEQYF. Based on the CDR3 plus reference TRBV18 and TRBJ2-7, the full variable domain is NAGVMQNPRHLVRRRGQEARLRCSPMKGHSHVYWYRQLPEEGLKFMVYLQKENIIDESGMPKERFSAEFPKEGPSILRIQQVVRGDSAAYFCASSPSGGSYEQYFGPGTRLTVT.